This TCR beta chain was sequenced during a study of blood T cell repertoires in COVID-19. Overall study context: Spain, Italy and the United States supplied samples that represented acute and convalescent COVID-19. From T cells, B-cell-depleted T cells, or PBMCs came the material, which was cDNA or gDNA.

The Seattle patients, enrolled during active infection, were followed longitudinally. As processed by the authors: The authors estimated nucleated cell counts from reference gene primer amplification. Measured with immunoSEQ multiplex PCR; TCRdb has only the in-frame clones, and not every one. V and J calls and clone size are those listed in that table; D and trimming were worked out from the DNA. The sample holds 410,000 or so clones, approximately 90% seen once. The V gene's germline CDR1 is SGHNT and CDR2 YYREEE (reference sequence). The CDR3 runs to 13 residues. With 4 bases clipped from V and 5 bases from J, the junction kept 6 bases outside the gene matches.

This sequence originates from a woman aged 40 to 50 with COVID-19, enrolled during active disease. Sequencing was carried out using peripheral blood. The genes are TRBV5-4 and TRBJ2-7, with 7 bases lining up with TRBD1. The CDR3 nucleotides read TGTGCCAGCAGCCTGCCGACAGGGAACGAGCAGTACTTC. This codes for CASSLPTGNEQYF.